This T cell receptor beta chain was identified during a study of cytomegalovirus exposure and HLA in healthy donors. Study observations and caveats: Previously analyzed data showed that most TCR beta V segments were productive at a frequency of about 87% or about 30%.

The V end lost 3 bases, the J end lost 2 bases, and 14 bases lay between the germline ends. The germline gives CDR1 SEHNR, CDR2 FQNEAQ (reference sequence). The CDR3 is made up of 15 amino acids. Both 60 Vbeta primers and 13 Jbeta primers went into the PCR. The table came from immunoSEQ multiplex PCR; TCRdb's copy has only in-frame clones and leaves some out. The listing contains some 120,000 clones. Worth noting for this clone: Its antigen remains unidentified.

What was sequenced was PBMCs. This sequence joins TRBV7-9 and TRBJ2-7; TRBD1 is a possible D gene (5 bases). The sequence was obtained from a man in his thirties or forties in good health and CMV-seronegative. In nucleotides, the CDR3 is TGTGCCAGCAGCTTTCCCGAACGGACAACCTACGAGCAGTACTTC. Amino acid sequence: CASSFPERTTYEQYF.